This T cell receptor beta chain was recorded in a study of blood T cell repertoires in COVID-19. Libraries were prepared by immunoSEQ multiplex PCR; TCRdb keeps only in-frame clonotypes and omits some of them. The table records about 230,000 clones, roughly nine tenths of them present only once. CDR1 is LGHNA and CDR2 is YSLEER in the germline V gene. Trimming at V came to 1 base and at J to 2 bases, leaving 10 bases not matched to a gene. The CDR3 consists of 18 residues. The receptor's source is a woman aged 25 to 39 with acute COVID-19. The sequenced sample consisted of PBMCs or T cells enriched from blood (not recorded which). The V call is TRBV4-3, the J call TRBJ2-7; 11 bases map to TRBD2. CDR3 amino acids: CASSQGPSGGRSPYEQYF. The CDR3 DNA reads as TGCGCCAGCAGCCAAGGTCCTAGCGGGGGGCGGTCCCCCTACGAGCAGTACTTC.